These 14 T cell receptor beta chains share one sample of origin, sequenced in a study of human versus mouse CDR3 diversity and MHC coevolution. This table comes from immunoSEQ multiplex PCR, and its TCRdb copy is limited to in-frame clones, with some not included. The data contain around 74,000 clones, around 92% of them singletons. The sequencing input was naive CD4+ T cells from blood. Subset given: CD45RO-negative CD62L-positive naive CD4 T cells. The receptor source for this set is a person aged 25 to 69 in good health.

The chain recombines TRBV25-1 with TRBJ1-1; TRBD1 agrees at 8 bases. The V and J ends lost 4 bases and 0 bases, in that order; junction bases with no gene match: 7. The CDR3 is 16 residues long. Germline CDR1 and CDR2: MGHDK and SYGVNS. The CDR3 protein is CASSANWDRLNTEAFF. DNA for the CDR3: TGTGCCAGCAGTGCCAACTGGGACAGGTTGAACACTGAAGCTTTCTTT.

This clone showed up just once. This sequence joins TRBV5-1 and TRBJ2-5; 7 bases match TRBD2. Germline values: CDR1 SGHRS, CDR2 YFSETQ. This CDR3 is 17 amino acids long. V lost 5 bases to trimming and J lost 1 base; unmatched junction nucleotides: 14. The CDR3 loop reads CASSSWWESGTQETQYF. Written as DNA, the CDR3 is TGCGCCAGCAGTTCGTGGTGGGAGAGCGGGACCCAAGAGACCCAGTACTTC. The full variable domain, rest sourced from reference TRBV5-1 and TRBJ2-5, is KAGVTQTPRYLIKTRGQQVTLSCSPISGHRSVSWYQQTPGQGLQFLFEYFSETQRNKGNFPGRFSGRQFSNSRSEMNVSTLELGDSALYLCASSSWWESGTQETQYFGPGTRLLVL.

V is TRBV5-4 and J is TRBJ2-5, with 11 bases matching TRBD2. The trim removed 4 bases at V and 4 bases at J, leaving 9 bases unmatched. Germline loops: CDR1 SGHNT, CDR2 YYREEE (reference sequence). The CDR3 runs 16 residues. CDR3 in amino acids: CASSRPASGGRETQYF. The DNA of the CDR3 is TGTGCCAGCAGCCGCCCAGCTAGCGGGGGGCGAGAGACCCAGTACTTC.

The CDR3 spells CASNQGLDTGELFF. The CDR3 nucleotides are TGTGCCAGCAATCAGGGGCTAGACACCGGGGAGCTGTTTTTT. The rearrangement joins TRBV10-3 to TRBJ2-2; a possible D gene is TRBD1 (6 bases). Germline CDR1 reads ENHRY; CDR2 reads SYGVKD. The CDR3 spans 14 residues. V was trimmed by 10 bases and J by 3 bases, leaving 15 bases between them.

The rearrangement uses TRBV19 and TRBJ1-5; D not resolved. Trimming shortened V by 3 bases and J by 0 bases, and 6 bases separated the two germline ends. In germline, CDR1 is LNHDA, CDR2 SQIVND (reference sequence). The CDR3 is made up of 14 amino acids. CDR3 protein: CASSMQNSNQPQHF. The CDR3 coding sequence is TGTGCCAGTAGTATGCAGAATAGCAATCAGCCCCAGCATTTT.

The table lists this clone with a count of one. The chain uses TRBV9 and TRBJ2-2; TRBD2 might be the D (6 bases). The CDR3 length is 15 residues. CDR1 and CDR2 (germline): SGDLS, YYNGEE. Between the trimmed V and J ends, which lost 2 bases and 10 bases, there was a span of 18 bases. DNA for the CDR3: TGTGCCAGCAGCGTGGCGGGTAGCGGCCCAATGGAGCTGTTTTTT. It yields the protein CASSVAGSGPMELFF.

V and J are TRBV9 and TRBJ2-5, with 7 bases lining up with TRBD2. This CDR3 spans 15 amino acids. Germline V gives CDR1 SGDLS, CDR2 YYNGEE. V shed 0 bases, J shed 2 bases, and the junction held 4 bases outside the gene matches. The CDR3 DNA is TGTGCCAGCAGCGTAGGGGGGGGGACTCAAGAGACCCAGTACTTC. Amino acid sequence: CASSVGGGTQETQYF.

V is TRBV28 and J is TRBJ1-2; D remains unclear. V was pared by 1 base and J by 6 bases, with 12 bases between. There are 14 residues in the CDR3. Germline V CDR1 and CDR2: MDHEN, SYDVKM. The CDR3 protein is CASSLSPGRDGYTF. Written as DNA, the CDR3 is TGTGCCAGCAGTTTATCCCCCGGGAGGGATGGCTACACCTTC.

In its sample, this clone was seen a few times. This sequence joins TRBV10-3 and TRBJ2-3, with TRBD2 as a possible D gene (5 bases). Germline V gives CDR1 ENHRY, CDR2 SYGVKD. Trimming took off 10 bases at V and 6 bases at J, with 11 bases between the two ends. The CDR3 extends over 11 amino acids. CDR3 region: CATAEPDTQYF. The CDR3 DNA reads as TGTGCCACAGCGGAGCCGGATACGCAGTATTTT.

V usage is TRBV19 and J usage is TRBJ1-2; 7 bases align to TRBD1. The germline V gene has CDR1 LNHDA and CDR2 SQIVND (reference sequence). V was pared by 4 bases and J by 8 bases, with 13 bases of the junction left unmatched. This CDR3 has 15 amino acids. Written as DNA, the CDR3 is TGTGCCAGTAGTACCCGGACAGGTGGGGTTACGGGCTACACCTTC. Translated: CASSTRTGGVTGYTF.

The CDR3 loop reads CASSVSGRPSYEQYF. The CDR3 DNA is TGTGCCAGCAGTGTTAGCGGGAGGCCCTCCTACGAGCAGTACTTC. The chain combines TRBV27 with TRBJ2-7, with 10 nucleotides matching TRBD2. Losses at the gene ends were 5 bases for V and 0 bases for J; bases not matched to a gene: 4. The CDR3 is made up of 15 amino acids. CDR1 MNHEY and CDR2 SMNVEV come from the germline V gene (reference sequence).

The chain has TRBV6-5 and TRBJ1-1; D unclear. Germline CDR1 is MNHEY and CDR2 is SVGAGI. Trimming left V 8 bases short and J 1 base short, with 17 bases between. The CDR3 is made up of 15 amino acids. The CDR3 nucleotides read TGTGCCAGCGGTAAGGAGGGTCCTGCGAACACTGAAGCTTTCTTT. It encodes CASGKEGPANTEAFF.

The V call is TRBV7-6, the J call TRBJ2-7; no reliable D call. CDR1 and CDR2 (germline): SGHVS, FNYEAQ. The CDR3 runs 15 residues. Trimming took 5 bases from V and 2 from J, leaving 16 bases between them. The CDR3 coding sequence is TGTGCCAGCAGCCCCCGGTCCGGTCTTGCCTACGAGCAGTACTTC. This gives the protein CASSPRSGLAYEQYF.

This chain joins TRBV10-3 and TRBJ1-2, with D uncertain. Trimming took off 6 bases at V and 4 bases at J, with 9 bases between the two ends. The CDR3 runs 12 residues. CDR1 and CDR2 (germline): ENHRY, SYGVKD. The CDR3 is CAIRSGGYGYTF. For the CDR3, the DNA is TGTGCCATCAGGTCGGGTGGCTATGGCTACACCTTC.